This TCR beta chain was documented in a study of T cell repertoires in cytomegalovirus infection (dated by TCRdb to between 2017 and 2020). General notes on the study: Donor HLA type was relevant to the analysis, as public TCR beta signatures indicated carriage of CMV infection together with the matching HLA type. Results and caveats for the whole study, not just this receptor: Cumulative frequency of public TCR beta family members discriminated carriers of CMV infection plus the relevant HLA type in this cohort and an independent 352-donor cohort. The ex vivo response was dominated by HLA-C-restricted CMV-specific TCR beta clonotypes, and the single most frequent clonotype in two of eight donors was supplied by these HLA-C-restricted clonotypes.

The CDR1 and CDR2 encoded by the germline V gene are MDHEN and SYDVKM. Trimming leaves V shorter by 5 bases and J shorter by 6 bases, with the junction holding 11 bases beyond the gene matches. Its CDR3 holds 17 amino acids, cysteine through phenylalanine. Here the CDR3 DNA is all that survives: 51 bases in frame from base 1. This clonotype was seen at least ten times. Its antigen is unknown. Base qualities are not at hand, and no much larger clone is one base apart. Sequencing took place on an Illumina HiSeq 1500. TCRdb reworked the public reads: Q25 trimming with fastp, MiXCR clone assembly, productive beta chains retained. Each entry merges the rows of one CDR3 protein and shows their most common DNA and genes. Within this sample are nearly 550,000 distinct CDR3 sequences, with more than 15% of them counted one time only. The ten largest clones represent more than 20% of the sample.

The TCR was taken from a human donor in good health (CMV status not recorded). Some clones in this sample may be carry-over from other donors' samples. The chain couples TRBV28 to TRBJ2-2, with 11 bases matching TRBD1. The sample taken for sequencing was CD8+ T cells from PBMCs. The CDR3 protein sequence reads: CASSPIGQGAKAGELFF. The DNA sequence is TGTGCCAGCAGTCCCATCGGACAGGGGGCGAAGGCCGGGGAGCTGTTTTTT.